The 15 T cell receptor beta chains below all came from one sample that was sequenced in a study of blood T cells in healthy people across ages. The use of a sample-barcoded 5' primer and a J-beta primer mix characterized a second PCR of about 7 to 12 cycles. Using its own MiXCR run on the 5' RACE reads, TCRdb lists one record per CDR3 protein. The table shows approximately 290,000 distinct CDR3 sequences, with roughly 26% occurring only once. Sample: blood. Every receptor here comes from a woman in her seventies in good health.

This clonotype was seen repeatedly, ten times or more. The chain links TRBV7-9 to TRBJ2-4; tentatively, D is TRBD2 (5 bases). Germline-derived CDR1 and CDR2 are SEHNR and FQNEAQ (reference sequence). The CDR3 has 15 amino acids. The V end was cut by 5 bases, the J end by 0 bases, with 11 bases between. DNA of the CDR3: TGTGCCAGCAGCAGCGACGGGATAGCCAAAAACATTCAGTACTTC. Translated: CASSSDGIAKNIQYF.

The CDR3 DNA follows: TGCGCCAGCAGCTTCGAGGCCGGAGAGACCCAGTACTTC. It codes for CASSFEAGETQYF. The chain links TRBV4-1 to TRBJ2-5; no clear D gene. Germline V lookup: CDR1 MGHRA, CDR2 YSYEKL. The CDR3 totals 13 residues. Trimming stripped 5 bases from V and 4 bases from J, with 11 bases between.

The sample holds a few counts of this clonotype. The chain is built from TRBV7-2 and TRBJ2-3, with D tentatively TRBD2 (5 bases). This CDR3 has 15 amino acids. Germline V gene sequence: CDR1 SGHTA, CDR2 FQGNSA. V lost 3 bases and J lost 2, with 12 bases in between. CDR3 amino acids: CASSFSSASTDTQYF. The CDR3 DNA reads as TGTGCCAGCAGCTTCAGTAGCGCTTCCACAGATACGCAGTATTTT.

The chain carries TRBV5-1 and TRBJ2-1; TRBD1 matches 9 bases. Losses at the gene ends were 4 bases for V and 4 bases for J; bases not matched to a gene: 6. Germline V gene sequence: CDR1 SGHRS, CDR2 YFSETQ. The CDR3 has 15 residues. The CDR3 protein is CASSPGDRDYNEQFF. Here the CDR3 DNA reads TGCGCCAGCAGCCCGGGGGACAGGGATTACAATGAGCAGTTCTTC.

The chain links TRBV5-1 to TRBJ2-5; TRBD2 aligns across 9 bases. V was pared by 1 base and J by 3 bases, with 4 bases of the junction left unmatched. The CDR3 extends over 15 amino acids. Germline CDR1 reads SGHRS; CDR2 reads YFSETQ. CDR3 in amino acids: CASSLFASGKETQYF. The CDR3 DNA reads as TGCGCCAGCAGCTTGTTTGCTAGCGGGAAAGAGACCCAGTACTTC.

This clonotype occurred a few times. The chain is built from TRBV20-1 and TRBJ1-1; D might be TRBD1 (6 bases). This CDR3 has 16 amino acids. Trimming stripped 5 bases from V and 4 bases from J, with 23 bases between. CDR1 and CDR2 from the germline V gene are DFQATT and SNEGSKA (reference sequence). The CDR3 DNA reads as TGCAGTGCTTCATGGGGGGGTAATAAAGGGGGCACTGAAGCTTTCTTT. Amino acids: CSASWGGNKGGTEAFF.

The rearrangement joins TRBV12-3 or TRBV12-4 to TRBJ1-6; TRBD1 is a possible D gene (5 bases). Between the trimmed V and J ends, which lost 6 bases and 0 bases, there was a span of 21 bases. This CDR3 has 19 amino acids. The CDR3 loop reads CASSRRGPKVVSYNSPLHF. The CDR3 DNA follows: TGTGCCAGCAGCCGTAGGGGACCGAAGGTTGTCTCCTATAATTCACCCCTCCACTTT.

The chain combines TRBV27 with TRBJ2-1; D might be TRBD1 or TRBD2, each matching 5 bases. Trimming took 5 bases from V and 9 from J, leaving 11 bases between them. The CDR3 is made up of 12 amino acids. In germline, CDR1 is MNHEY, CDR2 SMNVEV (reference sequence). The CDR3 region has the DNA TGTGCCAGCAGTGGGGGTTACCGTGAGCAGTTCTTC. As protein: CASSGGYREQFF.

This clonotype occurred a few times. The chain recombines TRBV7-8 with TRBJ2-3, with D perhaps matching TRBD1 or TRBD2 (6 bases each). V was shortened by 1 base and J by 2 bases, with 22 bases between the two germline ends. The CDR3 consists of 19 residues. The germline V gene has CDR1 SGHVS and CDR2 FQNEAQ. The CDR3 loop is CASSLGKGGSRIATDTQYF. The CDR3 coding sequence is TGTGCCAGCAGCTTAGGGAAGGGGGGCAGCCGAATCGCCACAGATACGCAGTATTTT.

This clonotype came up a few times. The gene calls are TRBV27 and TRBJ2-3; D possibly corresponds to TRBD2 (5 bases). Trimming removed 0 bases from V and 8 bases from J, with 15 bases in between. Germline CDR1 is MNHEY and CDR2 is SMNVEV (reference sequence). The CDR3 sequence is 15 residues long. DNA of the CDR3: TGTGCCAGCAGTTTATCGACCATCGCGGGTAGTACGCAGTATTTT. Its translation: CASSLSTIAGSTQYF.

The CDR3 DNA sequence: TGCAGTTGGCGGGAGCCCCGCAATGAGCAGTTCTTC. Residues: CSWREPRNEQFF. This chain links TRBV20-1 with TRBJ2-1, with 7 bases fitting TRBD2. The V segment lost 8 bases and the J segment 6 bases; nucleotides outside the gene matches: 7. CDR1 and CDR2 (germline): DFQATT, SNEGSKA (reference sequence). CDR3 length: 12 residues.

This clonotype was seen ten or more times. The rearrangement links TRBV29-1 to TRBJ2-5, with D unresolved. Germline V gene data show CDR1 as SQVTM and CDR2 as ANQGSEA. The CDR3 covers 11 residues. Trimming removed 4 bases at V and 2 bases at J, with 5 bases between. The CDR3 spells CSVGKQETQYF. The CDR3 nucleotides read TGCAGCGTTGGGAAACAAGAGACCCAGTACTTC. The variable domain in full, with the rest retrieved from reference TRBV29-1 and TRBJ2-5, is SAVISQKPSRDICQRGTSLTIQCQVDSQVTMMFWYRQQPGQSLTLIATANQGSEATYESGFVIDKFPISRPNLTFSTLTVSNMSPEDSSIYLCSVGKQETQYFGPGTRLLVL.

Ten or more counts support this clonotype. The chain carries TRBV3-1 and TRBJ2-2, with a weak D call TRBD1 (5 bases). Germline CDR1 LGHDT, CDR2 YNNKEL (reference sequence). The CDR3 loop spans 15 amino acids. V lost 4 bases to trimming and J lost 7 bases, with 16 bases between them. The CDR3 nucleotides read TGTGCCAGCAGCCTCAGGGCAGGGCATAGCGGGGAGCTGTTTTTT. It specifies CASSLRAGHSGELFF.

The chain recombines TRBV28 with TRBJ1-5; D unresolved. Trimming left V 2 bases short and J 6 bases short, with 11 bases between. Germline loops: CDR1 MDHEN, CDR2 SYDVKM. This CDR3 region has 14 residues. Here the CDR3 reads CASSLGQSSQPQHF. DNA for the CDR3: TGTGCCAGCAGTTTAGGGCAGTCCTCTCAGCCCCAGCATTTT.

The chain recombines TRBV7-2 with TRBJ2-3, with D possibly TRBD2 on 5 matching bases. Trimming took off 5 bases at V and 6 bases at J, with 15 bases between the two ends. Germline V gene sequence: CDR1 SGHTA, CDR2 FQGNSA. The CDR3 extends over 14 amino acids. CDR3 nucleotides: TGTGCCAGCAGCACGCGGGCCTACGGGGATACGCAGTATTTT. This encodes CASSTRAYGDTQYF.